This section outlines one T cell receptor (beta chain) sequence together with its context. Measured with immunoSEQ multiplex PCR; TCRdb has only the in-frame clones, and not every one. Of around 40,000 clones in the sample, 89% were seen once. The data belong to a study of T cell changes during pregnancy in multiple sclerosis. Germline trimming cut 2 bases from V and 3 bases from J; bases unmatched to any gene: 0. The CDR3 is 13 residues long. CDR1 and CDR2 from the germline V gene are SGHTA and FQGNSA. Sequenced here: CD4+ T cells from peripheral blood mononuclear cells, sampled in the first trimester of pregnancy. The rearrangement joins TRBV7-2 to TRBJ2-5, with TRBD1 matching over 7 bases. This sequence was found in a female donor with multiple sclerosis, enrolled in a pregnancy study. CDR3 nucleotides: TGTGCCAGCAGCTTAACAGGGGAAGAGACCCAGTACTTC. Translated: CASSLTGEETQYF.